The 8 T cell receptor beta chains given below trace back to one sample, sequenced in a study of beta chain features in type 1 diabetes. Sequenced material consisted of expressed TCRB transcripts (all of the isolated RNA was reverse transcribed). Data came from immunoSEQ multiplex PCR; TCRdb stores just in-frame clones and leaves some out. The data show 300,000 to 400,000 clones, 8% to 13% seen once. The sample taken for sequencing was naive CD4+ T cells from blood. The receptor set was obtained from a woman under 40 in good health.

The gene calls are TRBV5-6 and TRBJ2-1; 7 bases are shared with TRBD2. CDR3 size: 14 residues. CDR1 and CDR2 (germline): SGHDT, YYEEEE. V dropped 3 bases and J dropped 10; count of bases not matched to a gene: 10. The CDR3 DNA reads TGTGCCAGCAGCTCGGGACTACCTATCGGCGAGCAGTTCTTC. Translating gives CASSSGLPIGEQFF.

V is TRBV18 and J is TRBJ1-1; 7 nucleotides align to TRBD1. CDR3 length: 13 residues. V was pared by 3 bases and J by 9 bases, with 7 bases of the junction left unmatched. Per the germline V gene, CDR1 is KGHSH and CDR2 is LQKENI. CDR3 nucleotide sequence: TGTGCCAGCTCACCTCGGGACAGCCAAAAAGCTTTCTTT. This gives the protein CASSPRDSQKAFF.

The sample holds many counts of this clone. The rearrangement uses TRBV29-1 and TRBJ2-1, with 7 positions matching TRBD2. CDR3 length: 12 residues. V shed 4 bases, J shed 7 bases, and the junction held 4 bases outside the gene matches. From germline, CDR1 is SQVTM and CDR2 ANQGSEA. Here the CDR3 reads CSVGTSVNEQFF. DNA of the CDR3: TGCAGCGTTGGGACTAGTGTGAATGAGCAGTTCTTC.

The rearrangement joins TRBV11-2 to TRBJ2-7; 7 bases fit TRBD1. The V gene's germline CDR1 is SGHAT and CDR2 FQNNGV. The CDR3 contains 15 residues. The ends lost 5 bases at V and 3 bases at J; junction bases unmatched: 10. The CDR3 DNA reads TGTGCCAGCAGCCTTACCGGGACAGACAACTACGAGCAGTACTTC. Translated: CASSLTGTDNYEQYF.

The chain recombines TRBV6-5 with TRBJ2-4; D ambiguous. The CDR3 loop spans 15 amino acids. Deletions cut 1 base from V and 0 bases from J, with 7 bases between. CDR1 and CDR2 from the germline V gene are MNHEY and SVGAGI. In DNA form, the CDR3 reads TGTGCCAGCAGTTACTTCCGGGTAGCCAAAAACATTCAGTACTTC. Protein product: CASSYFRVAKNIQYF.

This clone was detected a few times. This chain connects TRBV30 to TRBJ2-7, with 9 bases fitting TRBD2. The CDR3 has 12 residues. V dropped 7 bases and J dropped 0; count of bases not matched to a gene: 1. From germline, CDR1 is GTSNPN and CDR2 SVGIG (reference sequence). CDR3 sequence reads: CAYSGSSYEQYF. Here the CDR3 DNA reads TGTGCCTATAGCGGGAGCTCCTACGAGCAGTACTTC.

In its sample, this clone was seen a few times. The chain recombines TRBV7-9 with TRBJ2-7, with TRBD1 matching 11 bases. Germline V CDR1 and CDR2: SEHNR, FQNEAQ (reference sequence). The CDR3 runs to 16 residues. Unmatched junction bases numbered 7, after V lost 4 bases and J lost 2 bases. The CDR3 spells CASSSLGTGGTYEQYF. CDR3 in DNA: TGTGCCAGCAGCTCCCTCGGGACAGGGGGGACCTACGAGCAGTACTTC.

This chain joins TRBV7-8 and TRBJ2-3; 9 bases are a match to TRBD2. Germline V gene lookup returns CDR1 SGHVS and CDR2 FQNEAQ. The V and J ends lost 0 bases and 2 bases, in that order; junction bases with no gene match: 9. This CDR3 has 18 residues. CDR3 DNA sequence: TGTGCCAGCAGCTTAGCGCTAATTAGCGGGAGTTCCACAGATACGCAGTATTTT. Its translation is CASSLALISGSSTDTQYF. Filled out from reference TRBV7-8 and TRBJ2-3, the complete variable domain reads GAGVSQSPRYKVAKRGQDVALRCDPISGHVSLFWYQQALGQGPEFLTYFQNEAQLDKSGLPSDRFFAERPEGSVSTLKIQRTQQEDSAVYLCASSLALISGSSTDTQYFGPGTRLTVL.